The rows below give T cell receptor beta chains drawn from one sample of a study of T-cell reconstitution after alpha-beta-depleted transplantation in children. TCRdb recomputed calls from the PCR reads with MiXCR, one row per CDR3 protein. Counted here are hundreds of thousands of distinct CDR3 sequences, over 10% occurring once; the ten biggest clones make up 0.79%. The material was PBMCs, obtained before TCRalphabeta/CD19-depleted stem cell transplant. The receptor set was obtained from a girl aged 2-10 years with congenital amegakaryocytic thrombocytopenia, due to receive a stem cell transplant. The CDR3 runs from the conserved cysteine through the conserved F or W. Each record gives: CDR3 length, V gene, D gene, J gene, clone size, CDR3 DNA, CDR3 protein. A D gene is named only where the DNA matches it firmly. Rows give clone size only sometimes, using once, few, many, or a class for an expanded clone.

14	TRBV30	TRBD1	TRBJ1-5	many	TGTGCCTGGAGTGAATCGACAGGGAGGCAGCCCCAGCATTTT	CAWSESTGRQPQHF
13	TRBV11-2	TRBD1	TRBJ1-2	few	TGTGCCAGCAGCCCAAGACAGGGTTGGGGCTACACCTTC	CASSPRQGWGYTF
18	TRBV20-1	TRBD2	TRBJ2-1	NA	TGCAGTGCCTTTACTAGCGGGGGGAGGGCCTCGACCTACAATGAGCAGTTCTTC	CSAFTSGGRASTYNEQFF
16	TRBV28	TRBD1	TRBJ1-1	many	TGTGCCAGCAGTTTATACCTCGGGACAGCGGACACTGAAGCTTTCTTT	CASSLYLGTADTEAFF
14	TRBV6-1	TRBD2	TRBJ2-1	NA	TGTGCCAGCAGCGAACTAGCGGGAGCGAATGAGCAGTTCTTC	CASSELAGANEQFF
12	TRBV27	NA	TRBJ2-1	few	TGTGCCAGCAGTTGGCCGACCGGGCCCAAGTTCTTC	CASSWPTGPKFF
19	TRBV9	TRBD2	TRBJ2-1	many	TGTGCCAGCAGCGTAGTAGCAGCGGGAGGGCCAAGCTCCTACAATGAGCAGTTCTTC	CASSVVAAGGPSSYNEQFF
14	TRBV20-1	NA	TRBJ2-2	NA	TGCAGTGCCAGCAGGGAGTTCGGCACCGGGGAGCTGTTTTTT	CSASREFGTGELFF
14	TRBV5-1	NA	TRBJ1-1	many	TGCGCCAGCAGCTTTAGTTCTTGGGGTAATGGGGCTTTCTTT	CASSFSSWGNGAFF
15	TRBV7-9	TRBD1	TRBJ2-3	NA	TGTGCCAGCAGGACCGGGACAGGGTGGGCAGATACGCAGTATTTT	CASRTGTGWADTQYF
14	TRBV15	NA	TRBJ2-7	few	TGTGCCACCAGTCCCCCCGGACAGAGCTACGAGCAGTACTTC	CATSPPGQSYEQYF
14	TRBV5-1	NA	TRBJ2-2	NA	TGCGCCAGCAGCTTGGCCAGTCCAGGCGGGGAGCTGTTTTTT	CASSLASPGGELFF
16	TRBV5-5	NA	TRBJ2-3	NA	TGTGCCAGCAGCTTGTGGCGAAGCCTTTCCACAGATACGCAGTATTTT	CASSLWRSLSTDTQYF
19	TRBV4-1	TRBD2	TRBJ2-7	NA	TGCGCCAGCAGCCAAGACCAGCGGGAGTCGTTCTTCTTTAGCCACGAGCAGTACTTC	CASSQDQRESFFFSHEQYF
16	TRBV18	NA	TRBJ2-1	few	TGTGCCAGCTCGCCACAATTAGCGGTGGCCTACAATGAGCAGTTCTTC	CASSPQLAVAYNEQFF
13	TRBV12-3/TRBV12-4	NA	TRBJ2-3	NA	TGTGCCAGCAACCTAGACAGCACAGATACGCAGTATTTT	CASNLDSTDTQYF
12	TRBV7-9	NA	TRBJ1-1	many	TGTGCCAGCAGCTTAACAGGGTGGGAAGCTTTCTTT	CASSLTGWEAFF
14	TRBV5-1	TRBD1	TRBJ1-4	NA	TGCGCCAGCAGGCGACAGGGAACTAATGAAAAACTGTTTTTT	CASRRQGTNEKLFF
14	TRBV12-3/TRBV12-4	TRBD1	TRBJ2-7	NA	TGTGCCAGCAGTTTAAGCAGGGGGTTCAACGAGCAGTACTTC	CASSLSRGFNEQYF
17	TRBV4-1	NA	TRBJ2-2	many	TGCGCCAGCAAAGTAATCGGGGCCCGTGGGGACACCGGGGAGCTGTTTTTT	CASKVIGARGDTGELFF
19	TRBV20-1	NA	TRBJ2-3	NA	TGCAGTGCTAGAGACTCCCCGTCCCTGACTAGCTGGGGGCCTGATACGCAGTATTTT	CSARDSPSLTSWGPDTQYF
15	TRBV6-5	NA	TRBJ2-2	many	TGTGCCAGCAGTTACCGGCAGACGAACACCGGGGAGCTGTTTTTT	CASSYRQTNTGELFF
16	TRBV20-1	TRBD2	TRBJ2-1	NA	TGCTGTGCACCGGGGGGGACTAGCGGCACCTACAATGAGCAGTTCTTC	CCAPGGTSGTYNEQFF
14	TRBV10-3	NA	TRBJ2-7	few	TGTGCCATCAGTGCGAGTAGCGGTTACTACGAGCAGTACTTC	CAISASSGYYEQYF
17	TRBV20-1	TRBD1	TRBJ2-5	many	TGCAGTGCTAGTTACTTCCGGGACAGGGGCGAAGGAGAGACCCAGTACTTC	CSASYFRDRGEGETQYF
15	TRBV5-1	NA	TRBJ2-4	NA	TGCGCCAGCAGCTTGGGGGGAAATTCCAAAAACATTCAGTACTTC	CASSLGGNSKNIQYF
15	TRBV7-2	NA	TRBJ2-7	NA	TGTGCCAGCAGCTTAGGCCCCCTCGGGGGTTACGAGCAGTACTTC	CASSLGPLGGYEQYF
17	TRBV7-9	TRBD2	TRBJ2-3	once	TGTGCCAGCAGCGCCCACAGTACCGGGACTAGTCCTTATACGCAGTATTTT	CASSAHSTGTSPYTQYF
15	TRBV7-6	NA	TRBJ2-7	few	TGTGCCAGCAGCTCAATGGCAGGGGCTCTGGACGAGCAGTACTTC	CASSSMAGALDEQYF
13	TRBV29-1	NA	TRBJ1-1	NA	TGCAGCTCATCCCTGAGGGGTCAGGGTGAAGCTTTCTTT	CSSSLRGQGEAFF
13	TRBV5-5	TRBD2	TRBJ2-1	few	TGTGCCAGCAGCTTAAGCGGGAGCAGGGAGCAGTTCTTC	CASSLSGSREQFF
15	TRBV20-1	NA	TRBJ2-3	NA	TGCAGTGCTAGAGATGGAGTTTTAGGAATTGGTACGCAGTATTTT	CSARDGVLGIGTQYF
14	TRBV7-6	NA	TRBJ2-7	few	TGTGCCAGCACCCCAGTGGAGGGTTCCTACGAGCAGTACTTC	CASTPVEGSYEQYF
15	TRBV24-1	NA	TRBJ2-3	many	TGTGCCACCAGTGATTCATCGGACGTTACGGATACGCAGTATTTT	CATSDSSDVTDTQYF
12	TRBV5-1	TRBD2	TRBJ2-3	many	TGCGCCAGCAGCCCCCTAGCGGGAGAAGAGTATTTT	CASSPLAGEEYF
13	TRBV20-1	TRBD1	TRBJ1-1	few	TGCAGTGCTACCCGCAGGGGGCTCACTGAAGCTTTCTTT	CSATRRGLTEAFF
14	TRBV12-3/TRBV12-4	TRBD1	TRBJ2-3	many	TGTGCCAGCAGCCTAGACAGGGGCGAAAATACGCAGTATTTT	CASSLDRGENTQYF
14	TRBV5-1	NA	TRBJ2-2	few	TGCGCCAGCAGCGAGGGGCCAACCACCGGGGAGCTGTTTTTT	CASSEGPTTGELFF
13	TRBV12-3/TRBV12-4	NA	TRBJ1-1	many	TGTGCCAGCAGTTGGAACACCAACACTGAAGCTTTCTTT	CASSWNTNTEAFF
13	TRBV2	NA	TRBJ2-7	NA	TGTGCCAGCAGCGCCCACCTAGCCTACGAGCAGTACTTC	CASSAHLAYEQYF
15	TRBV20-1	TRBD2	TRBJ2-5	few	TGCAGTGCTAGAGCTCTTGGACTAGCCGGAGAGACCCAGTACTTC	CSARALGLAGETQYF
14	TRBV3-1	NA	TRBJ2-7	NA	TGTGCCAGCAGCGAAACGGGGTATTCCTACGAGCAGTACTTC	CASSETGYSYEQYF
12	TRBV20-1	NA	TRBJ2-7	NA	TGCAGTGCTAGAGTGCTAAACTACGAGCAGTACTTC	CSARVLNYEQYF
15	TRBV4-1	NA	TRBJ2-5	few	TGCGCCAGCAGCCAAGTCGGCCGCAAAGAAGGGACCCAGTACTTC	CASSQVGRKEGTQYF
13	TRBV5-1	NA	TRBJ2-7	many	TGCGCCAGCAGCCCTGGGACGTACGACGAGCAGTACTTC	CASSPGTYDEQYF
17	TRBV4-1	NA	TRBJ2-1	many	TGCGCCAGCAGCCAAGCAAAGGGCACGAGCTCCTACAATGAGCAGTTCTTC	CASSQAKGTSSYNEQFF
16	TRBV5-1	TRBD1	TRBJ1-2	many	TGCGCCAGGGATTCGGGGACAGTTATTTTTAACTATGGCTACACCTTC	CARDSGTVIFNYGYTF
14	TRBV20-1	TRBD1	TRBJ2-7	many	TGCAGTACCCGAATCACAGGGGGCTCCTACGAGCAGTACTTC	CSTRITGGSYEQYF
12	TRBV30	NA	TRBJ2-2	NA	TGTGCCTGGAGTGAACAGGGCGGGGAGCTGTTTTTT	CAWSEQGGELFF
16	TRBV7-9	NA	TRBJ2-1	NA	TGTGCCAGCAGCGTTAGCGGAGGGCCACGAGGGGGTGAGCAGTTCTTC	CASSVSGGPRGGEQFF
13	TRBV5-5	NA	TRBJ2-2	NA	TGTGCCAGCAGTTTAAGATGGGACGGGGAGCTGTTTTTT	CASSLRWDGELFF
15	TRBV29-1	TRBD1	TRBJ2-5	NA	TGCAGCGTTGAGAATCGCAGGGGGCTTTTAGAGACCCAGTACTTC	CSVENRRGLLETQYF